This T cell receptor beta chain was identified in a study of T cells after yellow fever vaccination. MiXCR, run by TCRdb on the 5' RACE reads, gives a single entry per CDR3 protein. This table has under 700,000 distinct CDR3 sequences, around 16% appearing once. Deletions cut 3 bases from V and 3 bases from J, with 8 bases between. CDR3 length: 13 residues. Germline-derived CDR1 and CDR2 are MGHRA and YSYEKL. The origin of this receptor is a man younger than 30 who received the YFV17D yellow fever vaccine. Sequences were derived from PBMCs, sampled about 5 days after the first yellow fever vaccination. The genes are TRBV4-1 and TRBJ1-1; D is undetermined. In DNA, the CDR3 is TGCGCCAGCAGCCATCTATCGTACACTGAAGCTTTCTTT. This codes for CASSHLSYTEAFF.